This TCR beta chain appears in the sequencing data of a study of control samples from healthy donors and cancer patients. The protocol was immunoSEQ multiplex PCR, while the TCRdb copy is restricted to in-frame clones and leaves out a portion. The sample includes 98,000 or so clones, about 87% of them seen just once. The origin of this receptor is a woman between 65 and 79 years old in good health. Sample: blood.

In nucleotides, the CDR3 is TGCGCCAGCAGCTCCAGACAGGGGGCGGAAGGAAATCAGCCCCAGCATTTT. It translates to CASSSRQGAEGNQPQHF. J is TRBJ1-5 and V is TRBV4-1, with 10 bases that match TRBD1. The germline V gene has CDR1 MGHRA and CDR2 YSYEKL. V was pared by 5 bases and J by 4 bases, with 11 bases of the junction left unmatched. The CDR3 loop spans 17 amino acids.